These T cell receptor beta chains were read from a single sample in a study of Graves' ophthalmopathy and Graves' hyperthyroidism. In TCRdb, the multiplex PCR reads were re-called with MiXCR into one record per CDR3 protein. The table lists some 240,000 distinct CDR3 sequences, around 45% of them singletons. Sequencing was done on a sample of peripheral blood. The origin of the receptors is an adult man with Graves' ophthalmopathy. Both conserved end residues are part of each CDR3. D genes are given only for firm matches. Not every row has a clone size; where given, it reads once, few, many or a size class.

-,TRBV6-6,-,TRBJ1-1,CASSYSEDSNTEAFF,TGTGCCAGCAGTTACTCTGAGGATTCGAACACTGAAGCTTTCTTT
TRBD2,TRBV20-1,many,TRBJ2-7,CSAKVAGALYEQYF,TGCAGTGCCAAGGTAGCGGGAGCCCTCTACGAGCAGTACTTC
TRBD1,TRBV5-1,-,TRBJ1-2,CASIGQGPYGYTF,TGCGCCAGCATCGGACAGGGGCCCTATGGCTACACCTTC
TRBD2,TRBV15,-,TRBJ2-5,CATSRDQGLAGGNTYQETQYF,TGTGCCACCAGCAGAGACCAGGGACTAGCGGGAGGAAATACGTACCAAGAGACCCAGTACTTC
-,TRBV28,-,TRBJ2-6,CASSPFLRGANVLTF,TGTGCCAGCAGCCCATTCTTAAGGGGGGCCAACGTCCTGACTTTC
-,TRBV6-6,few,TRBJ2-5,CASSYAGWETQYF,TGTGCCAGCAGTTACGCTGGGTGGGAGACCCAGTACTTC
-,TRBV7-6,-,TRBJ2-7,CASSFMRGISYEQYF,TGTGCCAGCAGCTTTATGAGGGGCATTTCCTACGAGCAGTACTTC
TRBD1,TRBV29-1,-,TRBJ2-2,CSVRTGVTEELFF,TGCAGCGTTCGCACAGGGGTCACCGAGGAGCTGTTTTTT
-,TRBV6-5,few,TRBJ1-1,CASSYSGLPEAFF,TGTGCCAGCAGTTACTCAGGGTTGCCTGAAGCTTTCTTT
-,TRBV2,few,TRBJ2-5,CASSPSLLETQYF,TGTGCCAGCAGTCCCTCCTTACTAGAGACCCAGTACTTC
-,TRBV2,-,TRBJ2-3,CASRGTLSDTQYF,TGTGCCAGCAGGGGGACTCTGTCAGATACGCAGTATTTT
TRBD1,TRBV2,-,TRBJ2-7,CASGQGLHEQYF,TGTGCCAGCGGACAGGGCTTACACGAGCAGTACTTC
TRBD1,TRBV4-1,-,TRBJ2-7,CASSQPGQGASYEQYF,TGCGCCAGCAGCCAACCGGGACAGGGGGCCTCCTACGAGCAGTACTTC
TRBD1,TRBV2,-,TRBJ1-5,CASSGTGSSNQPQHF,TGTGCCAGCAGTGGGACAGGGTCCAGCAATCAGCCCCAGCATTTT
TRBD1,TRBV7-3,-,TRBJ1-1,CASSFGQGGAFF,TGTGCCAGCAGCTTCGGACAGGGCGGTGCTTTCTTT
-,TRBV12-3/TRBV12-4,-,TRBJ1-2,CASSPDEGYGYTF,TGTGCCAGCAGTCCGGACGAGGGGTATGGCTACACCTTC
TRBD1,TRBV6-5,few,TRBJ1-1,CASQGQGNTEAFF,TGTGCCAGCCAGGGACAGGGGAACACTGAAGCTTTCTTT
-,TRBV7-2,-,TRBJ1-1,CASSRQLMNTEAFF,TGTGCCAGCAGCCGACAGTTGATGAACACTGAAGCTTTCTTT
-,TRBV2,-,TRBJ1-4,CASSKEVRGVEKLFF,TGTGCCAGTAGTAAGGAGGTCAGGGGTGTTGAAAAACTGTTTTTT
-,TRBV4-1,-,TRBJ1-5,CASSQVSGQPQHF,TGCGCCAGCAGCCAAGTGTCAGGGCAGCCCCAGCATTTT
-,TRBV20-1,-,TRBJ1-5,CSARDSLSQPQHF,TGCAGTGCTAGGGACAGCCTCAGTCAGCCCCAGCATTTT
TRBD1,TRBV7-3,few,TRBJ2-6,CASARGTAGANVLTF,TGTGCCAGCGCCCGTGGGACAGCTGGGGCCAACGTCCTGACTTTC
-,TRBV7-9,few,TRBJ1-6,CASSLDLGLISPLHF,TGTGCCAGCAGCTTAGACCTGGGTCTTATTTCACCCCTCCACTTT
TRBD1,TRBV5-8,few,TRBJ2-7,CASSLGQGVWAYF,TGTGCCAGCAGCTTGGGACAGGGGGTTTGGGCGTACTTC
-,TRBV3-1,-,TRBJ1-6,CASSQATDNSPLHF,TGTGCCAGCAGCCAAGCCACGGACAATTCACCCCTCCACTTT
TRBD1,TRBV10-3,few,TRBJ1-1,CATLLGQGFTEAFF,TGTGCCACCCTTCTCGGACAGGGATTTACTGAAGCTTTCTTT
TRBD1,TRBV10-2,-,TRBJ1-5,CASKTGLNQPQHF,TGCGCCAGCAAGACAGGGCTGAATCAGCCCCAGCATTTT
-,TRBV6-4,few,TRBJ1-5,CASSETGTGAHQPQHF,TGTGCCAGCAGTGAAACCGGGACGGGGGCCCATCAGCCCCAGCATTTT
-,TRBV6-5,-,TRBJ1-2,CASSYSGGSGYTF,TGTGCCAGCAGTTACAGCGGGGGCTCTGGCTACACCTTC
TRBD1,TRBV7-2,-,TRBJ2-7,CASSLIPPGQGAGEQYF,TGTGCCAGCAGCTTAATTCCGCCGGGACAGGGGGCCGGTGAGCAGTACTTC
-,TRBV6-4,-,TRBJ1-2,CASSYTFGDGYTF,TGTGCCAGCAGTTACACCTTCGGGGATGGCTACACCTTC
TRBD1,TRBV7-2,-,TRBJ1-6,CASSLGTGRHSPLHF,TGTGCCAGCAGCCTCGGGACAGGGCGGCATTCACCCCTCCACTTT
TRBD2,TRBV19,-,TRBJ2-5,CASSIATALTSGRTQETQYF,TGTGCCAGTAGTATAGCCACCGCCTTGACTAGCGGGAGGACCCAAGAGACCCAGTACTTC
-,TRBV5-8,once,TRBJ1-3,CASSRSGPMDTIYF,TGTGCCAGCAGCCGGTCGGGCCCGATGGACACCATATATTTT
-,TRBV2,many,TRBJ1-5,CASRSGLVQHF,TGTGCCAGCAGATCAGGGTTGGTCCAGCATTTT
-,TRBV10-3,-,TRBJ2-5,CAISDWVQETQYF,TGTGCCATCAGTGACTGGGTTCAAGAGACCCAGTACTTC
TRBD1,TRBV9,-,TRBJ1-2,CASSLSPRGQDGYTF,TGTGCCAGCAGTTTATCCCCCAGGGGGCAGGATGGCTACACCTTC
TRBD2,TRBV5-6,-,TRBJ2-5,CASSLVPSGGETQYF,TGTGCCAGCAGCTTGGTGCCTAGCGGGGGCGAGACCCAGTACTTC
TRBD1,TRBV6-4,few,TRBJ1-1,CASNRGRNTEAFF,TGTGCCAGCAACAGGGGGCGGAACACTGAAGCTTTCTTT
TRBD1,TRBV6-1,-,TRBJ2-2,CASSPRRAGGTGELFF,TGTGCCAGCAGCCCCCGGCGAGCAGGGGGCACCGGGGAGCTGTTTTTT
-,TRBV20-1,-,TRBJ2-7,CSARDRDFHDEQYF,TGCAGTGCTAGAGATCGGGATTTTCACGACGAGCAGTACTTC
-,TRBV24-1,-,TRBJ2-3,CATSDRSERAGTDTQYF,TGTGCCACCAGTGATCGCTCAGAGAGGGCTGGAACAGATACGCAGTATTTT
-,TRBV12-3/TRBV12-4,many,TRBJ1-2,CASSSGTYNGYTF,TGTGCCAGCAGTTCCGGGACGTACAATGGCTACACCTTC
-,TRBV5-5,-,TRBJ2-5,CASSLEGARMEETQYF,TGTGCCAGCAGCTTAGAAGGGGCGAGGATGGAAGAGACCCAGTACTTC
-,TRBV5-1,many,TRBJ2-5,CASSLDQETQYF,TGCGCCAGCAGCTTGGACCAAGAGACCCAGTACTTC
-,TRBV7-2,many,TRBJ1-2,CASSSAGTTNYGYTF,TGTGCCAGCAGCTCAGCAGGGACTACTAACTATGGCTACACCTTC
TRBD1,TRBV29-1,-,TRBJ2-7,CSVAPFQGATYEQYF,TGCAGCGTAGCTCCCTTCCAGGGGGCCACCTACGAGCAGTACTTC
-,TRBV12-3/TRBV12-4,-,TRBJ2-5,CASSLTGPETQYF,TGTGCCAGCAGTTTAACAGGGCCAGAGACCCAGTACTTC